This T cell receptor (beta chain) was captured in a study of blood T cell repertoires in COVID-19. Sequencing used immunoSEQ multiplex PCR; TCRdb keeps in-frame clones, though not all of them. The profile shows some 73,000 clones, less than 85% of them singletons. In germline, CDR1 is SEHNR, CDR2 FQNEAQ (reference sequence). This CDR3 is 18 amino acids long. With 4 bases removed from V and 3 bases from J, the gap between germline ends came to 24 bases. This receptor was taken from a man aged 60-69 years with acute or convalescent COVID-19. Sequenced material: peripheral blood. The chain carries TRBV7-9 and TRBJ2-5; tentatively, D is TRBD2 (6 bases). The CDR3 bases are TGTGCCAGCAGCTACTCTTCGGGAGTCCCTGGGGGAGAAGAGACCCAGTACTTC. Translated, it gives CASSYSSGVPGGEETQYF.